The clone carrying this TCR beta chain was found once. Sequencing was performed with immunoSEQ multiplex PCR; in TCRdb, only in-frame clones are kept and a portion is missing. The data hold hundreds of clones, with 82% observed a single time. CDR3 length equals 14 residues. V gave up 4 bases and J gave up 7 bases, with 13 bases separating them. CDR1 and CDR2 from the germline V gene are SEHNR and FQNEAQ (reference sequence). This sample was taken from a study of B cell selection in AIRE deficiency. Conventional CD4 T cells were sorted as CD4+CD127+ cells. Sequencing was performed on conventional CD4+ T cells sorted from PBMCs. The V call is TRBV7-9, the J call TRBJ2-2; a possible D gene is TRBD2 (7 bases). The receptor was derived from a human donor with AIRE deficiency. The CDR3 region is CASSSGGTIGELFF. DNA of the CDR3: TGTGCCAGCAGCTCGGGGGGCACAATCGGGGAGCTGTTTTTT.